The rows below give T cell receptor beta chains drawn from one sample of a study of PD-1 blockade in classical Hodgkin lymphoma. Sequenced by immunoSEQ multiplex PCR; TCRdb stores in-frame clones only, minus some. The sample includes approximately 30,000 clones, over 60% of them seen just once. The sequencing here drew on peripheral blood mononuclear cells (PBMCs), taken before the fourth cycle of nivolumab. These receptors were obtained from a human donor with classical Hodgkin lymphoma. Each CDR3 is given with its conserved first and last residue. The D gene is left open where the match is weak. Expanded clones get a size class; other rows say once, few or many, or leave the size out.

v_gene: TRBV6-6; d_gene: TRBD2; abundance: NA; j_gene: TRBJ2-1; CDR3nt: TGTGCCAGCAGTTCAGGACTAGCGGGGGTCAATGAGCAGTTCTTC; CDR3aa: CASSSGLAGVNEQFF
v_gene: TRBV19; d_gene: NA; abundance: few; j_gene: TRBJ1-5; CDR3nt: TGTGCCAGTAAAAATATACAGGACTCCAATCAGCCCCAGCATTTT; CDR3aa: CASKNIQDSNQPQHF
v_gene: TRBV7-9; d_gene: NA; abundance: NA; j_gene: TRBJ1-4; CDR3nt: TGTGCCAGCAGCTTAAATGAAAAACTGTTTTTT; CDR3aa: CASSLNEKLFF
v_gene: TRBV30; d_gene: TRBD1; abundance: NA; j_gene: TRBJ1-6; CDR3nt: TGTGCCTGGGCGGGTGGAACAGGGGGCGGGTCACCCCTCCACTTT; CDR3aa: CAWAGGTGGGSPLHF
v_gene: TRBV7-2; d_gene: NA; abundance: NA; j_gene: TRBJ2-7; CDR3nt: TGTGCCAGCAGCTTAGCGTCAGGGGACCCCTACGAGCAGTACTTC; CDR3aa: CASSLASGDPYEQYF
v_gene: TRBV9; d_gene: TRBD2; abundance: NA; j_gene: TRBJ2-2; CDR3nt: TGTGCCAGCAGCGTAGGGACTAGCGGGAGGGCCTTGACCGGGGAGCTGTTTTTT; CDR3aa: CASSVGTSGRALTGELFF
v_gene: TRBV6-6; d_gene: TRBD2; abundance: NA; j_gene: TRBJ2-7; CDR3nt: TGTGCCAGCAGTCTAGCGGGAGTCCACGAGCAGTACTTC; CDR3aa: CASSLAGVHEQYF
v_gene: TRBV12-2; d_gene: NA; abundance: NA; j_gene: TRBJ1-2; CDR3nt: TGTGCAAGTCGCTTAGTGACGGGCCGGGGCTATGGCTACACCTTC; CDR3aa: CASRLVTGRGYGYTF
v_gene: TRBV7-3; d_gene: TRBD2; abundance: NA; j_gene: TRBJ2-1; CDR3nt: TGTGCCAGCAGCTTAACGGCCCTAGCGGGAGGCGGGAATGAGCAGTTCTTC; CDR3aa: CASSLTALAGGGNEQFF
v_gene: TRBV6-5; d_gene: TRBD1; abundance: NA; j_gene: TRBJ2-1; CDR3nt: TGTGCCAGCAGCCACCCCGGGACAGGAGGGGGTGAGCAGTTCTTC; CDR3aa: CASSHPGTGGGEQFF
v_gene: TRBV13; d_gene: TRBD2; abundance: NA; j_gene: TRBJ2-3; CDR3nt: TGTGCCAGCAGTCCTGAAGAGGGGAGGGGCACAGATACGCAGTATTTT; CDR3aa: CASSPEEGRGTDTQYF
v_gene: TRBV6-1; d_gene: NA; abundance: few; j_gene: TRBJ1-6; CDR3nt: TGTGCCAGCAGTTCCTACAGGGAGAATGGATCACCCCTCCACTTT; CDR3aa: CASSSYRENGSPLHF
v_gene: TRBV18; d_gene: NA; abundance: NA; j_gene: TRBJ2-5; CDR3nt: TGTGCCAGCTCACCACGGGGAGAGACCCAGTACTTC; CDR3aa: CASSPRGETQYF
v_gene: TRBV19; d_gene: TRBD1; abundance: NA; j_gene: TRBJ2-2; CDR3nt: TGTGCCAGTAGTCGGACAGGGGTCTCGACCGGGGAGCTGTTTTTT; CDR3aa: CASSRTGVSTGELFF
v_gene: TRBV28; d_gene: NA; abundance: NA; j_gene: TRBJ2-2; CDR3nt: TGTGCCAGCAGCTATGGGACCCGGAACACCGGGGAGCTGTTTTTT; CDR3aa: CASSYGTRNTGELFF
v_gene: TRBV27; d_gene: TRBD1; abundance: NA; j_gene: TRBJ2-5; CDR3nt: TGTGCCAGCAGTTTTCAGGGGGCTGGGGAGACCCAGTACTTC; CDR3aa: CASSFQGAGETQYF